This T cell receptor beta chain was found in a study of cytomegalovirus exposure and HLA in healthy donors. General study results and limits: An observed cluster of highly shared sequence variants was recorded as a likely sequencing artifact. Later genetic work tied a missense DCLRE1C variant to beta-chain V and J trimming. Among TCR sequences, most were rare, though some public TCRs appeared in many donors.

Concerning this clone: Antigen: not known.

The PCR used 60 Vbeta and 13 Jbeta primers. As processed by the authors: A later analysis tallied tens of millions of unique TCR beta chains, about 9.9 million of them shared. The data were produced by immunoSEQ multiplex PCR, yet TCRdb's version contains in-frame clones alone and is incomplete. That table supplies the V and J calls and clone size; D and trimming were determined from the DNA. The sample holds 110,000 or so clones; 74% are singletons and the top ten take about 2%. Trimming pared 3 bases from V and 4 bases from J, leaving 12 bases between. CDR3 size: 14 residues. Germline V gene sequence: CDR1 SEHNR, CDR2 FQNEAQ (reference sequence).

The source of this sequence is a human donor in good health. Sample: PBMCs. This chain links TRBV7-9 with TRBJ1-1; a possible D gene is TRBD1 (6 bases). In nucleotides, the CDR3 is TGTGCCAGCAGCTTGGGCATGGGGGCCACTGAAGCTTTCTTT. It codes for CASSLGMGATEAFF.